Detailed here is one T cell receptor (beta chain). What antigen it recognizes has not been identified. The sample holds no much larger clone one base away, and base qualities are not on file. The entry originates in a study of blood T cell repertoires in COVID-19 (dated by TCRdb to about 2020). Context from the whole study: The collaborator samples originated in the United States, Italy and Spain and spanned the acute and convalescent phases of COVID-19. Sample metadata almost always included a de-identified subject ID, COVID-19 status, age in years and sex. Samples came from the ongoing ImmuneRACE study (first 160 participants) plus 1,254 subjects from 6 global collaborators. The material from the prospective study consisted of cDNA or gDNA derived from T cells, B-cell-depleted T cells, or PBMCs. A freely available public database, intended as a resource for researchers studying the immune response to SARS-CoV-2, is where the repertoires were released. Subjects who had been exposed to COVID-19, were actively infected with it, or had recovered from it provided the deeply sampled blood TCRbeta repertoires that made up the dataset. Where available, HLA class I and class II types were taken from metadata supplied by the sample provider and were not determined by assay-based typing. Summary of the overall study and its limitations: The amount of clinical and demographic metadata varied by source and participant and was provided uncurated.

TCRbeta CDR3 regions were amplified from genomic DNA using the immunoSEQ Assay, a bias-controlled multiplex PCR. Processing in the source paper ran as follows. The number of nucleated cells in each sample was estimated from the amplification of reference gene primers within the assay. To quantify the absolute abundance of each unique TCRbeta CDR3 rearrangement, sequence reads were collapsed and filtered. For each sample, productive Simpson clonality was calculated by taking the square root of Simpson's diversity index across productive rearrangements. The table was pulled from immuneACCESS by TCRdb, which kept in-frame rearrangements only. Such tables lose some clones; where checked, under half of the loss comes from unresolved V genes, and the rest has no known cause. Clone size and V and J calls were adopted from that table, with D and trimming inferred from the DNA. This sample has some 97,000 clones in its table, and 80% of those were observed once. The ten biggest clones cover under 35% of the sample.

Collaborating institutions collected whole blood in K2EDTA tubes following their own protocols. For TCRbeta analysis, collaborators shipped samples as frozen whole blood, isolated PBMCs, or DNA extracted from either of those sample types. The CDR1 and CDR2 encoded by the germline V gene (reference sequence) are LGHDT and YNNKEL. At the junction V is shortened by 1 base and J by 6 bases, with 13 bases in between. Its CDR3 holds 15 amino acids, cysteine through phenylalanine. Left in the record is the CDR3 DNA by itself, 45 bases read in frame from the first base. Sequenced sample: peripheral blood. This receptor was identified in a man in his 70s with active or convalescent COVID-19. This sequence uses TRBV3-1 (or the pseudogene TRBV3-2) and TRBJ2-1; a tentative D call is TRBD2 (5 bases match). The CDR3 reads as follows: CASSQGGDYLNEQFF. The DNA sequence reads TGTGCCAGCAGCCAAGGCGGCGACTATCTCAATGAGCAGTTCTTC.